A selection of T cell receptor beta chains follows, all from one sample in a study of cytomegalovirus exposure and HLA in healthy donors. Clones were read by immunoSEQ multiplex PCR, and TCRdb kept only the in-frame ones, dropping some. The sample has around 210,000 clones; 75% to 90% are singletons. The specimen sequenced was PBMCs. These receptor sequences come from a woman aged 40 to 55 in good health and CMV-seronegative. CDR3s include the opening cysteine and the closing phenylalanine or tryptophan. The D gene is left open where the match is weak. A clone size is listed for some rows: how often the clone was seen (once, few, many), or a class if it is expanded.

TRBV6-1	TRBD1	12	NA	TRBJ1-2	TGTGCCAGCCAAGGACAGGTCGATGGCTACACCTTC	CASQGQVDGYTF
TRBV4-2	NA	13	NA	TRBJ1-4	TGTGCCAGCTCACGGAGCATTAATGAAAAACTGTTTTTT	CASSRSINEKLFF
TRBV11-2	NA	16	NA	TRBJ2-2	TGTGCCAGCAGTTTTATTACAGGGCGGCACACCGGGGAGCTGTTTTTT	CASSFITGRHTGELFF
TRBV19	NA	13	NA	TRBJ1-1	TGTGCCAGTAGTAGAGGACAGAACACTGAAGCTTTCTTT	CASSRGQNTEAFF
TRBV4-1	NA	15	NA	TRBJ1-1	TGCGCCAGCAGCCAAGTTCCGGGACAGAACACTGAAGCTTTCTTT	CASSQVPGQNTEAFF
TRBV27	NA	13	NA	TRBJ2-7	TGTGCCAGCAGTCCCTTAAGCGGTGGCGAGCAGTACTTC	CASSPLSGGEQYF
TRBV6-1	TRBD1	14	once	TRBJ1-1	TGTGCCAGTCCTAGGCGCAGGGGGCGGGCTGAAGCTTTCTTT	CASPRRRGRAEAFF
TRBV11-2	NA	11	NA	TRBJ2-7	TGTGCCAGCAGCGTTTCGTACGAGCAGTACTTC	CASSVSYEQYF
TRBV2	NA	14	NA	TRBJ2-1	TGTGCCAGCACTGGGGGGAGCTCCTACAATGAGCAGTTCTTC	CASTGGSSYNEQFF
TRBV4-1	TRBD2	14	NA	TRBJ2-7	TGCGCCAGCAGCCCTCGGGAGGGCCCACACGAGCAGTACTTC	CASSPREGPHEQYF
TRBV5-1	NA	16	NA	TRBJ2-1	TGCGCCAGCAGCCTCTCCGGGAACCTAATGGGCAATGAGCAGTTCTTC	CASSLSGNLMGNEQFF
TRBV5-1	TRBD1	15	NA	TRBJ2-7	TGCGCCAGCAGCTTAACAGGGGAAAGTGCGTACGAGCAGTACTTC	CASSLTGESAYEQYF